The present T cell receptor (beta chain) was sequenced within a study of liver allograft versus peripheral blood T cells. Study information: Blood and transplanted-liver T cell receptor repertoires from recipients were compared.

TCRdb re-called the reads with MiXCR, one entry per CDR3 protein. The repertoire holds approximately 9,000 distinct CDR3 sequences, with around a fifth as singletons. This CDR3 region has 15 residues. V lost 5 bases and J lost 3; bases outside the gene matches: 6. Germline V gene lookup returns CDR1 MNHEY and CDR2 SVGAGI. This clonotype was recorded a few times. The clonotype originates from a human patient who had a liver transplant. Part of the T cells may come from the graft donor. V is TRBV6-5 and J is TRBJ1-5; 8 bases are shared with TRBD1. The CDR3 reads CASSPGTGNNQPQHF. The CDR3 nucleotides are TGTGCCAGCAGTCCAGGGACAGGTAACAATCAGCCCCAGCATTTT.